This section outlines one TCR beta chain sequence together with its context. Cohort placement rested on clinical history that participants reported themselves. Each exposed participant met a COVID-19 case in the 2 weeks preceding study entry. Trimming stripped 1 base from V and 0 bases from J, with 7 bases between. Germline values: CDR1 SGHRS, CDR2 YFSETQ. This CDR3 is built from 14 residues. These data come from a study of blood T cell repertoires in COVID-19. Overall study context: Sources were T cells, B-cell-depleted T cells, or PBMCs; the material itself was cDNA or gDNA.

Sequenced by immunoSEQ multiplex PCR; TCRdb stores in-frame clones only, minus some. The sample holds roughly 220,000 clones; around 91% are singletons and the top ten take more than 13%. Sample: PBMCs or T cells enriched from blood (not recorded which). The sequence came from a man aged 25 to 45 who had been exposed to COVID-19. The chain has TRBV5-1 and TRBJ2-5; D gene ambiguous. CDR3 coding DNA: TGCGCCAGCAGCTTGACCGCGTACCAAGAGACCCAGTACTTC. This translates into CASSLTAYQETQYF.